This TCR beta chain appears in the sequencing data of a study of T cells in localized non-small cell lung cancer (dated by TCRdb to the early 2020s). Background for the entire study: The study examined T cell repertoires in a few hundred patients with early-stage NSCLC and compared tumors with uninvolved tumor-adjacent lungs. The cohort comprised approximately 240 treatment-naïve NSCLC patients with resected, localized lung tumors. A mean age of around 66 years was recorded for the NSCLC patients, of whom roughly 130 were male and about a hundred were female.

The cysteine opens and the phenylalanine closes a CDR3 of 16 amino acids. Only the CDR3 part of the read is kept: 48 bases, read in frame from the first base. At the junction V is shortened by 3 bases and J by 0 bases; bases outside the gene matches: 4. The CDR1 and CDR2 encoded by the germline V gene are SGHRS and YFSETQ. At diagnosis, peripheral blood, uninvolved tumor-adjacent lung and tumor were collected and were preserved as a mix of fresh-frozen and FFPE material. For TCR repertoire profiling, blood samples were analyzed in the form of peripheral blood mononuclear cells. A remark on this clone: Its antigen specificity is not known. No base quality values were provided; no much bigger clone lies one nucleotide off.

The immunoSEQ Assay was used to sequence TCR beta CDR3 regions from DNA. Per the source publication's procedure: T cell density was computed as TCR beta template counts normalized to usable DNA estimated by amplifying housekeeping genes. Richness was estimated with the preseqR package, extrapolating to 400,000 templates for PBMC samples and 120,000 templates for tissue samples. Clonality was calculated as one minus Pielou's evenness. Differential abundance testing on productive amino-acid clonotypes, with a minimum total count of 5 and an alpha of 0.1, was used to identify tissue-enriched TCRs. The Jaccard Index and the Morisita Overlap Index were used to measure repertoire overlap between compartments. GLIPH clustered TCR beta CDR3s with public tetramer-defined viral CDR3s; viral motifs required at least three viral sequences plus V-gene enrichment. Not all clones reach the TCRdb copy of this immuneACCESS table, which keeps in-frame sequences only. Checked studies attribute under half of the gap to unresolved V genes and leave the rest unexplained. D and trimming come from the DNA, and the V and J calls and clone size come from that table. Present in this sample are roughly 38,000 clones, 88% of which were seen just once. Jointly, the top ten make up 2% to 3% of the sample.

Results the study describes overall, beyond this receptor: The highest T cell clonality was observed in uninvolved tumor-adjacent lung, where clonality exceeded that of tumor, suggesting that antigenic responses were more focused in uninvolved tumor-adjacent lung. A median of approximately 62 of the top 100 tumor clones turned up in the paired uninvolved adjacent lung, and about 28 of those clones also ranked among the top 100 of that same adjacent lung. Because multi-region tumor sequencing was not done, intratumor heterogeneity could not be ruled out. Because the study design was exploratory, TCR variables were selected using unadjusted p-values without false-discovery rate correction. Longer overall survival was associated with higher T cell density in blood, whereas shorter survival was associated with higher clonality in adjacent lung.

The receptor's source is an older female donor with stage I squamous cell lung carcinoma. Sequencing used peripheral blood, obtained before any cancer treatment. The receptor chain draws on TRBV5-1 and TRBJ1-3; 9 nucleotides in the junction match TRBD1. The DNA sequence reads TGCGCCAGCAGCTCGGGGACAGGGAGCTCTGGAAACACCATATATTTT. It is translated as CASSSGTGSSGNTIYF.